The 31 T cell receptor beta chains reported below all come from one sample, sequenced in a study of identical twins. MiXCR, run by TCRdb on the 5' RACE reads, gives a single entry per CDR3 protein. The table lists 1,800,000 or so distinct CDR3 sequences, around a third of them singletons, with approximately 0.25% in the top ten. The sample taken for sequencing was cord blood. Every receptor here comes from a newborn girl in good health.

The V call is TRBV21-1, the J call TRBJ2-3; the table's D call, TRBD1, has no DNA check behind it. TRBV21-1 has pseudogene status. The CDR3 has 15 residues. CDR3 sequence reads: CASSKGGGVSDTQYF. In DNA, the CDR3 is TGTGCCAGCAGCAAAGGAGGGGGCGTATCAGATACGCAGTATTTT.

Points on this clonotype: An end of the junction differs from the germline gene, which may be a read error. The rearrangement joins TRBV6-1 to TRBJ1-2; 7 nucleotides agree with TRBD1. There are 13 residues in the CDR3. Per germline, CDR1 MNHNS and CDR2 SASEGT. CDR3 in amino acids: CAGSEGTVYGYTF. The CDR3, as DNA: TGTGCCGGCAGTGAAGGGACAGTCTATGGCTACACCTTC.

The chain recombines TRBV6-1 with TRBJ2-5; the D gene could be TRBD1 or TRBD2 (5 bases each). Germline CDR1 is MNHNS and CDR2 is SASEGT. The V and J ends lost 1 base and 0 bases respectively, with 6 bases between them. The CDR3 spans 14 residues. The CDR3 reads CASSEGGHQETQYF. The CDR3 DNA reads TGTGCCAGCAGTGAAGGGGGACACCAAGAGACCCAGTACTTC.

This clonotype was detected a few times. V usage is TRBV7-9 and J usage is TRBJ2-4; D might be TRBD2 (5 bases). The CDR3 has 15 residues. The V and J ends lost 1 base and 0 bases respectively, with 7 bases between them. Germline V gene data show CDR1 as SEHNR and CDR2 as FQNEAQ (reference sequence). CDR3 sequence reads: CASSLDGVAKNIQYF. The CDR3 DNA reads TGTGCCAGCAGCTTAGACGGGGTAGCCAAAAACATTCAGTACTTC.

Concerning this clonotype: The junction shows a germline mismatch at one end, possibly a read error. The chain uses TRBV5-1 and TRBJ2-6; D might be TRBD1 (5 bases). The CDR3 contains 15 residues. Looked up from germline, CDR1 is SGHRS and CDR2 is YFSETQ. The CDR3 coding sequence is TGCGCCAGCAGCTTGACTCTCTCTGGGGCCAGCGTCCTGACTTTC. Its translation: CASSLTLSGASVLTF. The full variable domain, completed using reference TRBV5-1 and TRBJ2-6, is KAGVTQTPRYLIKTRGQQVTLSCSPISGHRSVSWYQQTPGQGLQFLFEYFSETQRNKGNFPGRFSGRQFSNSRSEMNVSTLELGDSALYLCASSLTLSGASVLTFGAGSRLTVL.

The chain employs TRBV12-3 or TRBV12-4 and TRBJ1-1; 10 bases line up with TRBD1. This CDR3 spans 15 amino acids. The J segment lost 0 bases and the V segment lost 7 bases, leaving 5 bases of the junction unmatched. This chain's CDR3 is CASTTGTGVNTEAFF. The DNA for the CDR3 is TGTGCCAGCACTACCGGGACAGGGGTGAACACTGAAGCTTTCTTT.

This clonotype was observed a handful of times. The V gene is TRBV4-2, the J gene TRBJ2-5, with 7 bases that match TRBD1. Per germline, CDR1 LGHNA and CDR2 YNFKEQ. Trimming at V came to 5 bases and at J to 0 bases, leaving 9 bases not matched to a gene. The CDR3 spans 16 residues. CDR3 sequence (DNA): TGTGCCAGCAGCGAAAGTCGTGGGACAGACCAAGAGACCCAGTACTTC. It specifies CASSESRGTDQETQYF.

The chain has TRBV5-6 and TRBJ2-4; no clear D gene. CDR1 and CDR2 from the germline V gene are SGHDT and YYEEEE. The CDR3 is 16 amino acids. The V end lost 0 bases, the J end lost 0 bases, and 10 bases lay between the germline ends. The CDR3 region has the DNA TGTGCCAGCAGCTTGGCCGTGGGTGGAGCCAAAAACATTCAGTACTTC. It specifies CASSLAVGGAKNIQYF.

In regard to this clonotype: This may come from a read error, since a much larger clone is one base off. V is TRBV20-1 and J is TRBJ1-2, with 7 bases fitting TRBD1. The germline V gene has CDR1 DFQATT and CDR2 SNEGSKA (reference sequence). The V gene end was trimmed by 4 bases and the J gene end by 4 bases; junction bases not matched to a gene: 3. CDR3 size: 12 residues. The CDR3 coding sequence is TGCAGTGCTACGGGGGACAGCTATGGCTACACCTTC. Encoded protein: CSATGDSYGYTF.

The chain has TRBV5-1 and TRBJ2-7; possible D gene TRBD2, 6 bases. Germline V CDR1 and CDR2: SGHRS, YFSETQ. Trimming took 3 bases from V and 7 from J, leaving 26 bases between them. CDR3 size: 17 residues. CDR3 nucleotides: TGCGCCAGCAGCTACCTTAGCGGTGCCGACTCCTACAATGAGCAGTACTTC. This sequence encodes CASSYLSGADSYNEQYF.

This chain uses TRBV6-1 with TRBJ2-3, with a weak D call TRBD1 (5 bases). The CDR3 covers 14 residues. The V gene lost 6 bases and the J gene lost 0 bases, with 10 bases spanning the gap. Germline V lookup: CDR1 MNHNS, CDR2 SASEGT. CDR3 protein: CASRMTASTDTQYF. DNA of the CDR3: TGTGCCAGCAGAATGACAGCCAGCACAGATACGCAGTATTTT.

This clonotype was seen a handful of times. The gene calls are TRBV5-1 and TRBJ2-5; 8 bases fit TRBD2. The V gene end was trimmed by 0 bases and the J gene end by 5 bases; junction bases not matched to a gene: 3. Germline CDR1 SGHRS, CDR2 YFSETQ. This CDR3 contains 14 residues. The chain's CDR3 is CASSLAGTSETQYF. The CDR3 DNA sequence: TGCGCCAGCAGCTTGGCCGGGACTAGTGAGACCCAGTACTTC. Using reference TRBV5-1 and TRBJ2-5 for the parts outside the CDR3, the full variable domain is KAGVTQTPRYLIKTRGQQVTLSCSPISGHRSVSWYQQTPGQGLQFLFEYFSETQRNKGNFPGRFSGRQFSNSRSEMNVSTLELGDSALYLCASSLAGTSETQYFGPGTRLLVL.

V gene TRBV4-1 combines with J gene TRBJ2-3, with 8 bases lining up with TRBD2. There are 17 residues in the CDR3. Germline V gene sequence: CDR1 MGHRA, CDR2 YSYEKL. J lost 2 bases, V lost 0 bases, and 7 bases had no gene match. This chain's CDR3 is CASSQDSGTRSTDTQYF. CDR3 coding DNA: TGCGCCAGCAGCCAAGATTCCGGGACTAGGTCCACAGATACGCAGTATTTT.

This chain joins TRBV20-1 and TRBJ2-1; D gene unclear. Trimming took 6 bases from V and 0 from J, leaving 12 bases between them. This CDR3 spans 14 amino acids. Germline CDR1 and CDR2: DFQATT and SNEGSKA (reference sequence). The CDR3 region is CSASRKSSYNEQFF. The CDR3 region has the DNA TGCAGTGCCAGCAGGAAGAGCTCCTACAATGAGCAGTTCTTC.

The chain combines TRBV25-1 with TRBJ2-3; D is perhaps TRBD1 or TRBD2 (6 bases each). Germline V gene data show CDR1 as MGHDK and CDR2 as SYGVNS. This CDR3 contains 15 residues. V lost 5 bases, J lost 1 base, and 13 bases lay in between. CDR3 sequence: CASSPPGEGTDTQYF. In DNA form, the CDR3 reads TGTGCCAGCAGTCCGCCAGGGGAGGGCACAGATACGCAGTATTTT.

The sample holds a few counts of this clonotype. This chain connects TRBV4-2 to TRBJ2-1, with D hard to call. The V gene lost 1 base and the J gene lost 7 bases, with 11 bases spanning the gap. The CDR3 extends over 14 amino acids. Germline V gene sequence: CDR1 LGHNA, CDR2 YNFKEQ. The CDR3 region has the DNA TGTGCCAGCAGCCAAGGGTTTGAATTGAATGAGCAGTTCTTC. Residues: CASSQGFELNEQFF.

This clonotype was counted between two and nine times. The chain carries TRBV28 and TRBJ1-4; D is undetermined. CDR3 length: 13 amino acids. Germline values: CDR1 MDHEN, CDR2 SYDVKM. Trimming removed 5 bases at V and 8 bases at J, with 12 bases between. CDR3 sequence reads: CASSLGVGEKLFF. The DNA of the CDR3 is TGTGCCAGCAGTCTCGGGGTAGGGGAAAAACTGTTTTTT.

This clonotype has just a few counts. The chain has TRBV6-2 or TRBV6-3 and TRBJ2-1, with TRBD2 matching over 12 bases. Germline trimming cut 8 bases from V and 7 bases from J; bases unmatched to any gene: 3. The CDR3 runs 13 residues. CDR1 is MNHEY, CDR2 SVGEGT, per germline. CDR3 nucleotides: TGTGCCAGCCAGACTAGCGGGAGTAATGAGCAGTTCTTC. Its protein product is CASQTSGSNEQFF.

The sample holds a few counts of this clonotype. The chain combines TRBV7-2 with TRBJ2-2, with 12 bases aligning to TRBD2. V lost 2 bases, J lost 0 bases, and 4 bases stayed unmatched. Germline V gives CDR1 SGHTA, CDR2 FQGNSA. This CDR3 comprises 18 residues. The CDR3 DNA follows: TGTGCCAGCAGCTTAAGACTAGCGGGGGATTCGAACACCGGGGAGCTGTTTTTT. It encodes CASSLRLAGDSNTGELFF. The whole variable domain, filled in from reference TRBV7-2 and TRBJ2-2, reads GAGVSQSPSNKVTEKGKDVELRCDPISGHTALYWYRQSLGQGLEFLIYFQGNSAPDKSGLPSDRFSAERTGGSVSTLTIQRTQQEDSAVYLCASSLRLAGDSNTGELFFGEGSRLTVL.

This clonotype showed up just a few times. This sequence joins TRBV6-1 and TRBJ2-4; no clear D gene. The germline gives CDR1 MNHNS, CDR2 SASEGT. V was trimmed by 2 bases and J by 0 bases, leaving 11 bases between them. The CDR3 is 16 residues long. CDR3 sequence: CASSETLSLAKNIQYF. CDR3 bases: TGTGCCAGCAGTGAAACGTTAAGCCTAGCCAAAAACATTCAGTACTTC.

This rearrangement joins TRBV5-6 to TRBJ2-7; 9 nucleotides line up with TRBD1. V was clipped by 1 base and J by 4 bases; unmatched bases: 3. The germline V gene encodes CDR1 SGHDT and CDR2 YYEEEE. The CDR3 covers 14 residues. The CDR3, as DNA: TGTGCCAGCAGCTTGCAGGGACAGGGTTACGAGCAGTACTTC. Translation: CASSLQGQGYEQYF.

Comment on this clonotype: A much larger clone lies one base from this, so it may be a read error. This chain joins TRBV12-3 or TRBV12-4 and TRBJ2-1, with TRBD1 matching over 9 bases. This CDR3 is 15 amino acids long. The CDR3 DNA reads as TGTACCAGCAGTTTATCGGGACAGGGATCTAATGAGCAGTTCTTC. It yields the protein CTSSLSGQGSNEQFF.

The chain recombines TRBV7-2 with TRBJ2-4, with D uncertain. Germline V gives CDR1 SGHTA, CDR2 FQGNSA. The germline V and J ends were trimmed by 6 bases and 10 bases, with 10 bases remaining between them. The CDR3 is 11 residues long. This chain's CDR3 is CASREQSIQYF. The CDR3, as DNA: TGTGCCAGCAGGGAGCAGAGTATTCAGTACTTC.

This clonotype has more than one count but fewer than ten. This sequence joins TRBV6-4 and TRBJ1-2, with no clear D. Germline-derived CDR1 and CDR2 are MRHNA and SNTAGT. CDR3 size: 15 residues. V gave up 2 bases and J gave up 0 bases, with 10 bases separating them. CDR3 in DNA: TGTGCCAGCAGTGACGGCAGGCCTCCTAACTATGGCTACACCTTC. The encoded protein is CASSDGRPPNYGYTF.

In regard to this clonotype: At one end the junction does not follow the germline gene, possibly because of a read error. The V and J genes are TRBV5-1 and TRBJ2-3; 7 bases agree with TRBD2. This CDR3 is 14 amino acids long. The germline CDR1 and CDR2 sequences are SGHRS and YFSETQ. In DNA, the CDR3 is TGCGCCAGCAGCTTGGAAGCGGGGCCAGATATGCAGTATTTT. Translating it yields CASSLEAGPDMQYF.

The chain is built from TRBV29-1 and TRBJ2-7; possibly TRBD1 for D (5 bases). The CDR3 sequence is 13 residues long. The V gene lost 4 bases and the J gene lost 2 bases, with 12 bases spanning the gap. The germline V gene encodes CDR1 SQVTM and CDR2 ANQGSEA. The CDR3 DNA is TGCAGCGTTGCTATGCGACAGACCTACGAGCAGTACTTC. Protein sequence: CSVAMRQTYEQYF.

Points on this clonotype: Because it lacks the conserved phenylalanine or tryptophan at the end, this CDR3 is likely a read error. The gene calls are TRBV25-1 and TRBJ2-5; 14 bases are a match to TRBD2. The CDR3 covers 17 residues. Germline V gene sequence: CDR1 MGHDK, CDR2 SYGVNS. After removal of 6 bases from V and 3 bases from J, the junction contained 9 bases not matched to a gene. The CDR3, as DNA: TGTGCCAGCAGGAAACCCGGGACTAGCGGGGGAGAAGAGACCCAGTACTAC. Residues: CASRKPGTSGGEETQYY.

This clonotype showed up just a few times. The J gene is TRBJ1-1, the V gene TRBV12-3 or TRBV12-4, with 7 bases that match TRBD1. The CDR3 totals 15 residues. V was clipped by 7 bases and J by 1 base; unmatched bases: 9. CDR3 in DNA: TGTGCCAGCAACCTAGGACAGGCGTCGAACACTGAAGCTTTCTTT. This sequence encodes CASNLGQASNTEAFF.

This clonotype has only a few counts. The chain recombines TRBV29-1 with TRBJ1-2, with 11 nucleotides matching TRBD1. Germline assignment: CDR1 SQVTM and CDR2 ANQGSEA. This CDR3 region has 13 residues. V lost 6 bases and J lost 10; bases outside the gene matches: 10. CDR3 region: CSVPRTGGQVYTF. The CDR3 nucleotides are TGCAGCGTCCCCCGGACAGGGGGCCAAGTCTACACCTTC.

This clonotype was counted only a few times. The J gene is TRBJ2-1, the V gene TRBV19, with TRBD1 identical over 8 bases. V dropped 3 bases and J dropped 6; count of bases not matched to a gene: 1. Germline V gene lookup returns CDR1 LNHDA and CDR2 SQIVND (reference sequence). This CDR3 is built from 13 residues. Written as DNA, the CDR3 is TGTGCCAGTAGTATGCAGGGGGCCAATGAGCAGTTCTTC. The encoded protein is CASSMQGANEQFF.

In this sample, this clonotype turned up many times. The V and J genes are TRBV10-3 and TRBJ2-7; 9 bases are a match to TRBD2. This CDR3 spans 14 amino acids. The germline CDR1 and CDR2 sequences are ENHRY and SYGVKD. V dropped 10 bases and J dropped 2; count of bases not matched to a gene: 9. CDR3: CATRETSGTYEQYF. The CDR3, as DNA: TGTGCCACCAGAGAGACTAGCGGAACCTACGAGCAGTACTTC.